Listed below are T cell receptor beta chains from one sample, sequenced in a study of T-cell memory formation after mild COVID-19. TCRdb reprocessed the 5' RACE reads via MiXCR and lists one record per CDR3 protein. The sample includes fewer than 350,000 distinct CDR3 sequences, more than 15% of them seen just once. Source material: PBMCs or a T cell subset sorted from them (not recorded which). Source of these receptors: a young man who had mild COVID-19 (a few samples of this study predate the infection). Cell type and time point are not known. Both conserved end residues are part of each CDR3. Each record gives: D gene, clone size, V gene, J gene, CDR3 protein, CDR3 DNA. The D gene is left open where the match is weak. Expanded clones get a size class; other rows say once, few or many, or leave the size out.

d_gene: TRBD2; abundance: few; v_gene: TRBV6-2/TRBV6-3; j_gene: TRBJ2-1; CDR3aa: CASSPRLAGGPDEQFF; CDR3nt: TGTGCCAGCAGTCCCCGACTAGCGGGGGGGCCGGATGAGCAGTTCTTC
d_gene: .; abundance: few; v_gene: TRBV20-1; j_gene: TRBJ1-1; CDR3aa: CSARKGQSNTEAFF; CDR3nt: TGCAGTGCCCGCAAGGGACAATCGAACACTGAAGCTTTCTTT
d_gene: TRBD1; abundance: few; v_gene: TRBV6-6; j_gene: TRBJ2-7; CDR3aa: CASSRQGGSSYEQYF; CDR3nt: TGTGCCAGCAGTCGACAGGGGGGCAGCTCCTACGAGCAGTACTTC
d_gene: .; abundance: .; v_gene: TRBV7-2; j_gene: TRBJ2-5; CDR3aa: CASSSSGYKETQYF; CDR3nt: TGTGCCAGCAGCTCCTCGGGATACAAAGAGACCCAGTACTTC
d_gene: .; abundance: few; v_gene: TRBV29-1; j_gene: TRBJ2-5; CDR3aa: CSRQETQYF; CDR3nt: TGTTCCCGTCAAGAGACCCAGTACTTC
d_gene: TRBD2; abundance: few; v_gene: TRBV19; j_gene: TRBJ2-1; CDR3aa: CASNHFAGGYNEQFF; CDR3nt: TGTGCCAGTAATCACTTTGCGGGGGGTTACAATGAGCAGTTCTTC
d_gene: .; abundance: .; v_gene: TRBV12-3/TRBV12-4; j_gene: TRBJ2-3; CDR3aa: CASSFGEVAGRTDTQYF; CDR3nt: TGTGCCAGCAGTTTCGGAGAGGTGGCAGGGCGGACAGATACGCAGTATTTT
d_gene: .; abundance: .; v_gene: TRBV12-3/TRBV12-4; j_gene: TRBJ2-7; CDR3aa: CASSRGWTYEQYF; CDR3nt: TGTGCCAGCTCTCGGGGTTGGACCTACGAGCAGTACTTC
d_gene: .; abundance: few; v_gene: TRBV25-1; j_gene: TRBJ2-3; CDR3aa: CASSESATSTDTQYF; CDR3nt: TGTGCCAGCAGTGAATCCGCAACTAGCACAGATACGCAGTATTTT
d_gene: TRBD2; abundance: .; v_gene: TRBV15; j_gene: TRBJ2-1; CDR3aa: CATSRVIGGAYNEQFF; CDR3nt: TGTGCCACCAGCAGAGTTATCGGGGGGGCCTACAATGAGCAGTTCTTC
d_gene: .; abundance: few; v_gene: TRBV6-5; j_gene: TRBJ2-3; CDR3aa: CASSQPRSTQYF; CDR3nt: TGTGCCAGCTCACAACCCCGATCGACGCAGTATTTT
d_gene: .; abundance: many; v_gene: TRBV6-5; j_gene: TRBJ1-1; CDR3aa: CASSDDNYFRGNTEAFF; CDR3nt: TGTGCCAGCAGTGACGACAACTATTTTAGGGGAAACACTGAAGCTTTCTTT
d_gene: .; abundance: few; v_gene: TRBV7-9; j_gene: TRBJ2-5; CDR3aa: CASSSGQETQYF; CDR3nt: TGTGCCAGCAGCTCCGGACAAGAGACCCAGTACTTC
d_gene: .; abundance: .; v_gene: TRBV4-3; j_gene: TRBJ1-3; CDR3aa: CASSHQGSGNTIYF; CDR3nt: TGCGCCAGCAGCCATCAGGGTTCTGGAAACACCATATATTTT
d_gene: .; abundance: .; v_gene: TRBV7-9; j_gene: TRBJ2-1; CDR3aa: CASSLVPSINNEQFF; CDR3nt: TGTGCCAGCAGCTTAGTCCCTAGCATAAACAATGAGCAGTTCTTC
d_gene: .; abundance: .; v_gene: TRBV7-2; j_gene: TRBJ2-7; CDR3aa: CASIQTPGAYEQYF; CDR3nt: TGTGCCAGCATCCAAACGCCCGGGGCCTACGAGCAGTACTTC
d_gene: .; abundance: few; v_gene: TRBV10-1; j_gene: TRBJ2-7; CDR3aa: CASSESPYEQYF; CDR3nt: TGCGCCAGCAGTGAGTCGCCCTACGAGCAGTACTTC
d_gene: .; abundance: .; v_gene: TRBV4-3; j_gene: TRBJ1-5; CDR3aa: CASSHAVGVSNQPQHF; CDR3nt: TGCGCCAGCAGCCATGCTGTCGGGGTTAGCAATCAGCCCCAGCATTTT
d_gene: .; abundance: .; v_gene: TRBV7-6; j_gene: TRBJ1-6; CDR3aa: CASSGGRARDNSPLHF; CDR3nt: TGTGCCAGCAGCGGTGGGAGGGCGAGGGATAATTCACCCCTCCACTTT
d_gene: .; abundance: .; v_gene: TRBV24-1; j_gene: TRBJ2-5; CDR3aa: CATSDLKGETQYF; CDR3nt: TGTGCCACCAGTGATTTGAAAGGAGAGACCCAGTACTTC
d_gene: .; abundance: .; v_gene: TRBV20-1; j_gene: TRBJ2-5; CDR3aa: CSARVGGGQTQYF; CDR3nt: TGCAGTGCTAGAGTGGGCGGAGGACAGACCCAGTACTTC
d_gene: .; abundance: few; v_gene: TRBV7-2; j_gene: TRBJ1-4; CDR3aa: CASSLVRDNEKLFF; CDR3nt: TGTGCCAGCAGCTTGGTTCGGGATAATGAAAAACTGTTTTTT
d_gene: .; abundance: .; v_gene: TRBV5-4; j_gene: TRBJ2-3; CDR3aa: CASSLSPGSTDTQYF; CDR3nt: TGTGCCAGCAGCTTGAGTCCCGGTTCCACAGATACGCAGTATTTT
d_gene: TRBD2; abundance: few; v_gene: TRBV7-2; j_gene: TRBJ2-7; CDR3aa: CASRMGLLSYEQYF; CDR3nt: TGTGCCAGCAGGATGGGACTACTCTCCTACGAGCAGTACTTC
d_gene: .; abundance: .; v_gene: TRBV28; j_gene: TRBJ1-1; CDR3aa: CASTAESEAFF; CDR3nt: TGTGCCAGCACCGCCGAATCTGAAGCTTTCTTT
d_gene: .; abundance: .; v_gene: TRBV18; j_gene: TRBJ2-2; CDR3aa: CASSSTRGNTGELFF; CDR3nt: TGTGCCAGCTCATCCACGCGGGGGAACACCGGGGAGCTGTTTTTT
d_gene: .; abundance: few; v_gene: TRBV25-1; j_gene: TRBJ1-5; CDR3aa: CASSPAHSNQPQHF; CDR3nt: TGTGCCAGCAGTCCTGCACATAGCAATCAGCCCCAGCATTTT
d_gene: TRBD1; abundance: few; v_gene: TRBV4-1; j_gene: TRBJ2-3; CDR3aa: CASSQDATGLSTDTQYF; CDR3nt: TGCGCCAGCAGCCAGGACGCGACAGGGTTAAGCACAGATACGCAGTATTTT
d_gene: TRBD2; abundance: few; v_gene: TRBV7-3; j_gene: TRBJ2-1; CDR3aa: CASSLTPSGGANEQFF; CDR3nt: TGTGCCAGCAGCTTAACCCCCAGCGGGGGGGCCAACGAGCAGTTCTTC
d_gene: .; abundance: .; v_gene: TRBV6-5; j_gene: TRBJ1-1; CDR3aa: CASSFRSRGNTEAFF; CDR3nt: TGTGCCAGCAGTTTCCGATCCCGGGGCAACACTGAAGCTTTCTTT
d_gene: .; abundance: few; v_gene: TRBV4-1; j_gene: TRBJ2-1; CDR3aa: CASSQVPGWEQFF; CDR3nt: TGCGCCAGCAGCCAAGTCCCGGGGTGGGAGCAGTTCTTC
d_gene: TRBD2; abundance: .; v_gene: TRBV5-6; j_gene: TRBJ2-1; CDR3aa: CASSDVSGGVNEQFF; CDR3nt: TGTGCCAGCAGCGACGTTAGCGGGGGAGTTAATGAGCAGTTCTTC
d_gene: TRBD1; abundance: .; v_gene: TRBV4-1; j_gene: TRBJ2-7; CDR3aa: CASSRGQGVRDEQYF; CDR3nt: TGCGCCAGCAGCCGCGGACAGGGGGTTCGGGACGAGCAGTACTTC
d_gene: TRBD2; abundance: few; v_gene: TRBV18; j_gene: TRBJ2-3; CDR3aa: CASSPLAGETDTQYF; CDR3nt: TGTGCCAGCTCCCCTTTGGCGGGGGAGACAGATACGCAGTATTTT
d_gene: TRBD1; abundance: few; v_gene: TRBV5-4; j_gene: TRBJ2-5; CDR3aa: CASSPMDRGETQYF; CDR3nt: TGTGCCAGCAGCCCAATGGACAGGGGTGAGACCCAGTACTTC
d_gene: .; abundance: .; v_gene: TRBV4-1; j_gene: TRBJ1-5; CDR3aa: CASSQGSGQPQHF; CDR3nt: TGCGCCAGCAGCCAAGGTTCGGGCCAGCCCCAGCATTTT
d_gene: TRBD1; abundance: .; v_gene: TRBV20-1; j_gene: TRBJ1-2; CDR3aa: CSAHRGSYGYTF; CDR3nt: TGCAGTGCTCACAGGGGAAGTTATGGCTACACCTTC
d_gene: .; abundance: .; v_gene: TRBV29-1; j_gene: TRBJ2-3; CDR3aa: CSVEIQETLVTQYF; CDR3nt: TGCAGCGTTGAAATACAAGAAACTCTCGTTACGCAGTATTTT
d_gene: .; abundance: .; v_gene: TRBV7-2; j_gene: TRBJ2-5; CDR3aa: CASSLDPGRETQYF; CDR3nt: TGTGCCAGCAGCTTAGATCCCGGGCGAGAGACCCAGTACTTC
d_gene: .; abundance: few; v_gene: TRBV6-5; j_gene: TRBJ2-7; CDR3aa: CASSYGFSYEQYF; CDR3nt: TGTGCCAGCAGTTACGGGTTCTCCTACGAGCAGTACTTC
d_gene: .; abundance: few; v_gene: TRBV6-5; j_gene: TRBJ1-2; CDR3aa: CASSSNRDRSWDTF; CDR3nt: TGTGCCAGCAGCTCCAATCGGGACCGCAGTTGGGATACCTTC
d_gene: TRBD2; abundance: many; v_gene: TRBV4-2; j_gene: TRBJ2-3; CDR3aa: CASSQDQGLGADTQYF; CDR3nt: TGTGCCAGCAGCCAAGATCAGGGACTAGGCGCAGATACGCAGTATTTT
d_gene: TRBD1; abundance: few; v_gene: TRBV4-2; j_gene: TRBJ1-2; CDR3aa: CASSQTGVNYGYTF; CDR3nt: TGTGCCAGCAGCCAAACAGGGGTTAACTATGGCTACACCTTC
d_gene: TRBD2; abundance: few; v_gene: TRBV30; j_gene: TRBJ2-3; CDR3aa: CAWSQSGASDTQYF; CDR3nt: TGTGCCTGGAGTCAAAGCGGGGCTTCAGATACGCAGTATTTT
d_gene: .; abundance: few; v_gene: TRBV12-3/TRBV12-4; j_gene: TRBJ1-5; CDR3aa: CASGTRTNQPQHF; CDR3nt: TGTGCCAGCGGGACCCGAACGAATCAGCCCCAGCATTTT
d_gene: .; abundance: .; v_gene: TRBV3-1; j_gene: TRBJ1-2; CDR3aa: CASSQAGPYGYTF; CDR3nt: TGTGCCAGCAGCCAAGCGGGGCCTTATGGCTACACCTTC
d_gene: .; abundance: .; v_gene: TRBV5-5; j_gene: TRBJ2-7; CDR3aa: CASSPGIHEQYF; CDR3nt: TGTGCCAGCAGCCCGGGAATCCACGAGCAGTACTTC
d_gene: .; abundance: .; v_gene: TRBV9; j_gene: TRBJ1-5; CDR3aa: CASSADPWGNQPQHF; CDR3nt: TGTGCCAGCAGCGCAGACCCTTGGGGCAATCAGCCCCAGCATTTT
d_gene: .; abundance: .; v_gene: TRBV5-1; j_gene: TRBJ2-3; CDR3aa: CASSPQGPGTDTQYF; CDR3nt: TGCGCCAGCAGCCCACAGGGACCCGGCACAGATACGCAGTATTTT
d_gene: .; abundance: many; v_gene: TRBV3-1; j_gene: TRBJ1-3; CDR3aa: CASSQGTRSGNTIYF; CDR3nt: TGTGCCAGCAGCCAAGGGACCCGCTCTGGAAACACCATATATTTT
d_gene: TRBD2; abundance: few; v_gene: TRBV7-2; j_gene: TRBJ2-1; CDR3aa: CASSLAASGVSYNEQFF; CDR3nt: TGTGCCAGCAGCTTAGCGGCAAGCGGGGTCTCCTACAATGAGCAGTTCTTC
d_gene: .; abundance: .; v_gene: TRBV5-1; j_gene: TRBJ2-2; CDR3aa: CASSLSTQGVGELFF; CDR3nt: TGCGCCAGCAGCTTAAGTACACAGGGTGTCGGGGAGCTGTTTTTT
d_gene: TRBD2; abundance: .; v_gene: TRBV12-3/TRBV12-4; j_gene: TRBJ2-5; CDR3aa: CASSFGLAGGQRETQYF; CDR3nt: TGTGCCAGCAGTTTTGGACTAGCGGGGGGGCAACGGGAGACCCAGTACTTC